This TCR beta chain was captured by sequencing in a study of blood T cell repertoires in COVID-19 (dated by TCRdb to 2018 to 2021). For the wider study: Collaborator samples came from the United States, Italy and Spain and covered acute and convalescent phases of COVID-19. The prospective study material was composed of cDNA or gDNA derived from T cells, B-cell-depleted T cells, or PBMCs. The dataset comprised deeply sampled blood TCRbeta repertoires from subjects exposed to, actively infected with, or recovered from COVID-19. The repertoires were released in a freely available public database meant as a resource for research on the immune response to SARS-CoV-2. The samples were drawn from the first 160 participants of the ongoing ImmuneRACE study and from 1,254 subjects provided by 6 global collaborators. A de-identified subject ID, COVID-19 status, age in years and sex were almost always included in the sample metadata. HLA class I and class II types, where available, came from metadata supplied by the sample provider rather than from assay-based typing. Study-level results and caveats: Clinical and demographic metadata were provided uncurated, with the amount varying by source and participant.

Whole blood was collected in K2EDTA tubes by collaborating institutions according to the institutions' own protocols. For TCRbeta analysis, collaborator samples were shipped as frozen whole blood, as isolated PBMCs, or as DNA extracted from either sample type. Trimming takes 3 bases off V and 5 bases off J; junction bases not matched to a gene: 9. Including the terminal cysteine and phenylalanine, the CDR3 comprises 15 residues. Left in the record is the CDR3 DNA by itself, 45 bases read in frame from the first base. CDR1 and CDR2 are read off the germline V gene as SGHDT and YYEEEE. Points on this clone: The clone's antigen remains unknown. No much larger clonotype is one base removed from it; base qualities were not supplied.

TCRbeta CDR3 regions were amplified from genomic DNA using the immunoSEQ Assay, a bias-controlled multiplex PCR. Per the original workflow: The number of nucleated cells in each sample was estimated from the amplification of reference gene primers within the assay. To quantify the absolute abundance of each unique TCRbeta CDR3 rearrangement, sequence reads were collapsed and filtered. For each sample, productive Simpson clonality was calculated as the square root of Simpson's diversity index over productive rearrangements. TCRdb mirrors the immuneACCESS table, restricted to in-frame sequences. Some clones are absent from its copies; in checked studies, under half trace to an unresolved V gene, and the reason for the others is unknown. The V and J calls and the clone size are those of that table, but D and trimming were determined from the DNA. A total of roughly 60,000 clones appear in this sample, over 75% of them only once. The ten most abundant clones make up around 3.6% of the sample.

This chain is built from TRBV5-6 and TRBJ1-1, with 8 bases aligning to TRBD1. The sample comprised peripheral blood. The source is a human donor in a cohort sampled during active COVID-19. The CDR3 region: CASSSPATGVTEAFF. The nucleotide sequence is given as TGTGCCAGCAGCTCCCCCGCGACAGGGGTAACTGAAGCTTTCTTT. Here the CDR3 is joined to the reference TRBV5-6 and TRBJ1-1 genes, and the full variable domain is: DAGVTQSPTHLIKTRGQQVTLRCSPKSGHDTVSWYQQALGQGPQFIFQYYEEEERQRGNFPDRFSGHQFPNYSSELNVNALLLGDSALYLCASSSPATGVTEAFFGQGTRLTVV.